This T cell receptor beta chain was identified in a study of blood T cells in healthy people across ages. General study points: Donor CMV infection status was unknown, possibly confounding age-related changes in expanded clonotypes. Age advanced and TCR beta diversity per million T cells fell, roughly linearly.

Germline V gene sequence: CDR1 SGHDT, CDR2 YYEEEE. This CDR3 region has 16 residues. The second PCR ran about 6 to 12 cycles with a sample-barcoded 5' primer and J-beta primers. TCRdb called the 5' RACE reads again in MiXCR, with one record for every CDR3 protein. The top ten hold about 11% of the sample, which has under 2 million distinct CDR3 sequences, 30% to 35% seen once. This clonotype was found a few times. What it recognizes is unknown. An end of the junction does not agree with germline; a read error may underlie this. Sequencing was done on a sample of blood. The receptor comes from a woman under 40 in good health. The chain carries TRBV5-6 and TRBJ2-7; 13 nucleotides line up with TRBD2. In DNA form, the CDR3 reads TGTGCCGGCAGCGGGGGGACTAGCGGGATCTCCTACGAGCAGTACTTT. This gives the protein CAGSGGTSGISYEQYF.